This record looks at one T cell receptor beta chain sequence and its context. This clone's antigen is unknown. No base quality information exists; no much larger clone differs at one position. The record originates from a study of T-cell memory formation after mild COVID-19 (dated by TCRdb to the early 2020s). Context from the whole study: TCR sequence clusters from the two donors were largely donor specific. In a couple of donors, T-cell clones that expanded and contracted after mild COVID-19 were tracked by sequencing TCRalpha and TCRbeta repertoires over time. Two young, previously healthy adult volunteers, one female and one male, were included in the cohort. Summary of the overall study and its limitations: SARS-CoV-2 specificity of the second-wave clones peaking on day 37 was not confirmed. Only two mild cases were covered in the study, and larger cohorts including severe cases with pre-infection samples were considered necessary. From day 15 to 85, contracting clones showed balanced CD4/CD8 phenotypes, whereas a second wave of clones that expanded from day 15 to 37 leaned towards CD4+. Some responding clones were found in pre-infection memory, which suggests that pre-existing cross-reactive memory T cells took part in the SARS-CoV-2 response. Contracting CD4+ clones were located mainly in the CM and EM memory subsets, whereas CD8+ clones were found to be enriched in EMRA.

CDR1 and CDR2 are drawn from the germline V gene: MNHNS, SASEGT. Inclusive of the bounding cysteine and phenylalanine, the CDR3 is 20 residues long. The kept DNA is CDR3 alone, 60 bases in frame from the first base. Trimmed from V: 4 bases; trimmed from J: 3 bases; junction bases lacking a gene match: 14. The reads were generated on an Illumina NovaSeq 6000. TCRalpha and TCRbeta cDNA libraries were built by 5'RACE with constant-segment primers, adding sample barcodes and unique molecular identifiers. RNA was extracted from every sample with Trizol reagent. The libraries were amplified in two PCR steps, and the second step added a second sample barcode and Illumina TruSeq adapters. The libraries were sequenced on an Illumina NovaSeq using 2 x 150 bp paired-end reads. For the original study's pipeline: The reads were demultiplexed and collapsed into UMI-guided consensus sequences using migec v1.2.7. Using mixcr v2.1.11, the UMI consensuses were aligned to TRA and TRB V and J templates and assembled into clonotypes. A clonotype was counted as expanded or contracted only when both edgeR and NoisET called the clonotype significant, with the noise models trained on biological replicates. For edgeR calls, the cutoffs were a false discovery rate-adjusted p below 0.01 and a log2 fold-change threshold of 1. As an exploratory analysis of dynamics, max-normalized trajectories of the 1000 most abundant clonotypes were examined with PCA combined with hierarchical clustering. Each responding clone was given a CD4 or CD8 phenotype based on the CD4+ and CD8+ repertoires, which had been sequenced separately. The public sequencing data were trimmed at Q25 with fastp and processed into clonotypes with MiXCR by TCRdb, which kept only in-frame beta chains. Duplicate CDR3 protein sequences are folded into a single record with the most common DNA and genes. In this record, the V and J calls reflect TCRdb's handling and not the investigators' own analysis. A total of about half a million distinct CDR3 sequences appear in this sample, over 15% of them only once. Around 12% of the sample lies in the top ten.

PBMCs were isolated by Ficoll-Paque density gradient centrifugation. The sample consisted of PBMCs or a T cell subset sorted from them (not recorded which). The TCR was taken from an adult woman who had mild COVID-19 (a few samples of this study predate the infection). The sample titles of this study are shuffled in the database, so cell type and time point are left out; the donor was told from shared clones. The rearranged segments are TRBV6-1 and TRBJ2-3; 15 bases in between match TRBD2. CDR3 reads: CASSGLRTSGGAGWTDTQYF. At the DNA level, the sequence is TGTGCCAGCAGTGGACTTAGGACTAGCGGGGGGGCCGGTTGGACAGATACGCAGTATTTT.